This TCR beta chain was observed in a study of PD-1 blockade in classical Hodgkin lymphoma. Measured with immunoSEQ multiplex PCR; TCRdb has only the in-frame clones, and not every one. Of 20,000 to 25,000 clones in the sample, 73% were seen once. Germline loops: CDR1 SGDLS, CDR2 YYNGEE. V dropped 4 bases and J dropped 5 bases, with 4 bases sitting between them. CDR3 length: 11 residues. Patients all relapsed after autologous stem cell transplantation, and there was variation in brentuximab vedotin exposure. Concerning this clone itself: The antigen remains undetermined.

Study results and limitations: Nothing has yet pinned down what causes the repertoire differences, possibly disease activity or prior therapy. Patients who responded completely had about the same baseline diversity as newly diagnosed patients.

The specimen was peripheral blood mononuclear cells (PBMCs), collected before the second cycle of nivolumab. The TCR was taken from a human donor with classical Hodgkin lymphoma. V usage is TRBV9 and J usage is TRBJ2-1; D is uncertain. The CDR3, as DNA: TGTGCCAGCAGCACCAACAATGAGCAGTTCTTC. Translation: CASSTNNEQFF.